This T cell receptor (beta chain) was obtained from a study of cytomegalovirus exposure and HLA in healthy donors. General study findings and limits: Later, an analysis found that TCR clusters from the first cohort tended to co-occur in the 110 or so validation repertoires.

TCRdb's copy holds only in-frame clones and misses some; the assay was immunoSEQ multiplex PCR. Altogether some 250,000 clones are present, 85% to 90% being singletons, with the ten largest covering roughly 0.4%. This clone showed up just a few times. Its cognate antigen is unknown. V gave up 10 bases and J gave up 0 bases; unmatched junction bases: 2. The CDR3 sequence is 13 residues long. In germline, CDR1 is SGHAT, CDR2 FQNNGV. The donors belonged to the roughly 110-subject validation cohort, separate from the 666-subject first cohort. The gene calls are TRBV11-2 and TRBJ2-2; TRBD1 agrees at 7 bases. Sequencing input: PBMCs. The receptor was derived from a woman aged 18-29 years in good health and CMV-seronegative. The CDR3 sequence is CAKQGANTGELFF. DNA for the CDR3: TGTGCCAAGCAGGGGGCGAACACCGGGGAGCTGTTTTTT.